The 30 T cell receptor beta chains listed next were all sequenced from one sample in a study of immune heterogeneity within non-small cell lung tumors. For each sample, template was around 0.55 ug of bulk tumor genomic DNA. Doctors removed several biopsies from each primary tumor during surgery, keeping them far apart. Patients with untreated, newly diagnosed non-small cell lung cancer underwent curative surgery. CDR3 of TCR beta was amplified by multiplex PCR that used 32 V and 13 J primers. Using its own MiXCR run on the multiplex PCR reads, TCRdb lists one record per CDR3 protein. Here the sample spans roughly 13,000 distinct CDR3 sequences, roughly 22% being singletons. The sample taken for sequencing was lung tumor tissue. These receptors all come from a man in his sixties with non-small cell lung cancer.

The rearrangement joins TRBV6-1 to TRBJ2-1; TRBD2 matches 12 bases. The germline CDR1 and CDR2 sequences are MNHNS and SASEGT. V trimming: 10 bases; J trimming: 4 bases; junction bases outside the gene matches: 2. CDR3 length: 13 amino acids. The DNA of the CDR3 is TGTGCCACGGGACTAGCGGGTTACAATGAGCAGTTCTTC. This gives the protein CATGLAGYNEQFF.

Notes on this clonotype: A junction boundary mismatches the germline segment, possibly from a read error. The V and J genes are TRBV5-1 and TRBJ2-1; no reliable D call. From germline, CDR1 is SGHRS and CDR2 YFSETQ. CDR3 length: 11 amino acids. CDR3 sequence reads: CASNLEIEQFF. In DNA form, the CDR3 reads TGCGCCAGCAACTTGGAGATCGAGCAGTTCTTC.

Note on this clonotype: A much larger clonotype is one base distant, so this may be a read error. The rearrangement uses TRBV20-1 and TRBJ2-7, with 7 nucleotides matching TRBD2. CDR1 and CDR2 (germline): DFQATT, SNEGSKA (reference sequence). V lost 7 bases and J lost 6; bases outside the gene matches: 9. This CDR3 contains 12 residues. CDR3 loop: CSGSRGRVEQYF. The CDR3 nucleotides read TGCAGTGGGTCTAGAGGGAGGGTCGAGCAGTACTTC.

The V and J genes are TRBV5-1 and TRBJ2-5; 8 positions match TRBD1. J lost 4 bases, V lost 3 bases, and 8 bases had no gene match. The V gene's germline CDR1 is SGHRS and CDR2 YFSETQ. This CDR3 has 15 residues. CDR3 coding DNA: TGCGCCAGCAGCTCAACCTCCGGGACAGGAGAGACCCAGTACTTC. Protein sequence: CASSSTSGTGETQYF.

Ten or more counts support this clonotype. The chain has TRBV18 and TRBJ1-5; D ambiguous. Trimming stripped 3 bases from V and 5 bases from J, with 8 bases between. CDR1 and CDR2 (germline): KGHSH, LQKENI. The CDR3 has 13 residues. CDR3 amino acids: CASSPGRDQPQHF. In DNA form, the CDR3 reads TGTGCCAGCTCACCCGGACGCGATCAGCCCCAGCATTTT.

This clonotype was observed a handful of times. The gene calls are TRBV7-3 and TRBJ2-3, with a tentative D call TRBD1 (6 bases). CDR1 and CDR2 (germline): SGHTA, FQGTGA. The length of the CDR3 is 15 residues. Trimming shortened V by 5 bases and J by 1 base, and 13 bases separated the two germline ends. This CDR3 is CASSPRGSGTDTQYF. DNA of the CDR3: TGTGCCAGCAGCCCAAGGGGGTCCGGCACAGATACGCAGTATTTT.

This clonotype was seen only a few times. J is TRBJ2-7 and V is TRBV18; 7 bases fit TRBD1. CDR3 length equals 14 residues. The germline CDR1 and CDR2 sequences are KGHSH and LQKENI. The V and J ends lost 0 bases and 4 bases, in that order; junction bases with no gene match: 3. The CDR3 bases are TGTGCCAGCTCACCACCTTACAGGGGATACGAGCAGTACTTC. It yields the protein CASSPPYRGYEQYF.

This clonotype came up a few times. The chain carries TRBV19 and TRBJ1-1; D is undetermined. The CDR3 runs to 13 residues. CDR1 LNHDA and CDR2 SQIVND come from the germline V gene (reference sequence). The V gene lost 7 bases and the J gene lost 3 bases, with 12 bases spanning the gap. Written as DNA, the CDR3 is TGTGCCAGTAAGGTAGGTCCGGACACTGAAGCTTTCTTT. Protein product: CASKVGPDTEAFF.

The chain joins TRBV20-1 to TRBJ2-3, with D perhaps assigned TRBD1 or TRBD2 (5 bases each). The V and J ends lost 0 bases and 1 base respectively, with 14 bases between them. CDR1 is DFQATT and CDR2 is SNEGSKA in the germline V gene (reference sequence). The CDR3 consists of 16 residues. The CDR3 sequence: CSARDGGRQGTDTQYF. The CDR3 coding sequence is TGCAGTGCTAGAGATGGGGGACGCCAGGGCACAGATACGCAGTATTTT.

This clonotype was observed a few times. The chain links TRBV5-1 to TRBJ2-7; 9 positions match TRBD1. CDR1 SGHRS and CDR2 YFSETQ come from the germline V gene. This CDR3 has 14 amino acids. V was clipped by 4 bases and J by 5 bases; unmatched bases: 7. CDR3 DNA: TGCGCCAGCAGCCCCGGGACAGGGAACCACGAGCAGTACTTC. Amino acid sequence: CASSPGTGNHEQYF.

This clonotype is deemed large. The junction and the germline gene differ at one end; a read error may be behind it. The J gene is TRBJ2-7, the V gene TRBV2, with a tentative D call TRBD2 (5 bases). Germline assignment: CDR1 SNHLY and CDR2 FYNNEI. The CDR3 is 11 amino acids. The CDR3 reads CASSVSEPLHF. The CDR3 DNA reads as TGTGCCAGCAGTGTTAGCGAACCTCTGCACTTC.

At least ten counts were recorded for this clonotype. The gene calls are TRBV11-1 and TRBJ2-7, with 7 bases fitting TRBD2. V lost 3 bases, J lost 6 bases, and 8 bases stayed unmatched. CDR1 and CDR2 (germline): SGHAT, FQDESV (reference sequence). The CDR3 loop spans 14 amino acids. CDR3 sequence (DNA): TGTGCCAGCAGCTTCGGGGGGTCGATACGCGAGCAGTACTTC. Protein product: CASSFGGSIREQYF.

In its sample, this clonotype is medium-sized. This chain uses TRBV28 with TRBJ1-4, with D hard to call. In germline, CDR1 is MDHEN, CDR2 SYDVKM. With 3 bases removed from V and 4 bases from J, the gap between germline ends came to 9 bases. The CDR3 is 14 amino acids. DNA of the CDR3: TGTGCCAGCAGTTTGTCGCAGCTTAATGAAAAACTGTTTTTT. Translation gives CASSLSQLNEKLFF. Looking up the rest from reference TRBV28 and TRBJ1-4 gives the full variable domain: DVKVTQSSRYLVKRTGEKVFLECVQDMDHENMFWYRQDPGLGLRLIYFSYDVKMKEKGDIPEGYSVSREKKERFSLILESASTNQTSMYLCASSLSQLNEKLFFGSGTQLSVL.

With respect to this clonotype: This may stem from a read error, because a much larger clone lies one nucleotide away. V usage is TRBV28 and J usage is TRBJ2-1; 7 bases are shared with TRBD2. The length of the CDR3 is 15 residues. Germline V CDR1 and CDR2: MDHEN, SYDVKM. Here the CDR3 reads CASSHSSGNLNEHFF. DNA of the CDR3: TGTGCCAGCAGCCATTCTAGCGGTAACCTCAATGAGCATTTCTTC.

This clonotype has a handful of counts. This chain connects TRBV20-1 to TRBJ2-2; D possibly matches TRBD1 or TRBD2 (6 bases each). Germline values: CDR1 DFQATT, CDR2 SNEGSKA (reference sequence). Trimming removed 2 bases at V and 5 bases at J, with 21 bases between. CDR3 length: 17 amino acids. CDR3 bases: TGCAGTGCTAGAAGGGGGGCAGGGAGGAGTCGGACCGGGGAGCTGTTTTTT. It yields the protein CSARRGAGRSRTGELFF.

This clonotype was found a few times. The chain links TRBV20-1 to TRBJ1-2, with D possibly TRBD1 on 5 matching bases. The germline V gene encodes CDR1 DFQATT and CDR2 SNEGSKA (reference sequence). The CDR3 extends over 12 amino acids. Trimming left V 4 bases short and J 8 bases short, with 14 bases between. The CDR3 DNA sequence: TGCAGTGCTACACAGTGGGGCGGAGGCTACACCTTC. Translation gives CSATQWGGGYTF.

The V call is TRBV14, the J call TRBJ2-3; D is undetermined. There are 17 residues in the CDR3. CDR1 is SGHDN and CDR2 is FVKESK in the germline V gene. V lost 0 bases and J lost 0, with 13 bases in between. The CDR3 sequence is CASSQDPGRSSTDTQYF. For the CDR3, the DNA is TGTGCCAGCAGCCAAGACCCCGGACGGTCTAGCACAGATACGCAGTATTTT.

This clonotype was counted only a few times. V is TRBV12-3 or TRBV12-4 and J is TRBJ2-5; D call uncertain. V lost 6 bases and J lost 4, with 9 bases in between. The CDR3 spans 12 residues. As DNA, the CDR3 is TGTGCCAGCAGCTTCGTATCAGAGACCCAGTACTTC. Residues: CASSFVSETQYF.

This clonotype occurred a few times. This sequence joins TRBV3-1 and TRBJ1-2; D is undetermined. This CDR3 comprises 14 residues. The germline CDR1 and CDR2 sequences are LGHDT and YNNKEL (reference sequence). Trimming stripped 1 base from V and 4 bases from J, with 10 bases between. CDR3 bases: TGTGCCAGCAGCCAAGGATCTAGAATCTATGGCTACACCTTC. Protein product: CASSQGSRIYGYTF.

V is TRBV5-1 and J is TRBJ1-1; D is uncertain. V gave up 2 bases and J gave up 0 bases, with 8 bases separating them. The CDR3 sequence is 14 residues long. CDR1 is SGHRS and CDR2 is YFSETQ in the germline V gene. CDR3 nucleotide sequence: TGCGCCAGCAGCTTTGGGTGGGTGAACACTGAAGCTTTCTTT. It encodes CASSFGWVNTEAFF.

This clonotype was detected only a few times. The chain links TRBV7-2 to TRBJ2-7; no definite D call. The germline CDR1 and CDR2 sequences are SGHTA and FQGNSA. The V gene lost 1 base and the J gene lost 4 bases, with 8 bases spanning the gap. The CDR3 length is 13 residues. The CDR3 region is CASSLEGLYEQYF. DNA of the CDR3: TGTGCCAGCAGCTTAGAGGGCCTGTACGAGCAGTACTTC.

As concerns this clonotype: This may be a read error: a much more frequent sequence differs by one nucleotide. The CDR3 DNA reads as TGTGCCAGCAGTTCCGGACCGGGGGCGGGTCAGTCCCAGCATTTT. Its protein product is CASSSGPGAGQSQHF. The chain carries TRBV27 and TRBJ1-5; the D gene is possibly TRBD1 (6 bases). CDR1 is MNHEY, CDR2 SMNVEV, per germline (reference sequence). This CDR3 comprises 15 residues.

Points on this clonotype: Mismatch with germline at one junction end may stem from a read error. J is TRBJ1-1 and V is TRBV18; D might be TRBD1 (5 bases). Germline V gene sequence: CDR1 KGHSH, CDR2 LQKENI. The length of the CDR3 is 15 residues. The CDR3 protein is CASSLGGGTNTQAFF. The CDR3 DNA reads as TGTGCCAGCTCACTCGGGGGTGGGACGAACACTCAAGCTTTCTTT. Full variable domain (remainder filled in from reference TRBV18 and TRBJ1-1): NAGVMQNPRHLVRRRGQEARLRCSPMKGHSHVYWYRQLPEEGLKFMVYLQKENIIDESGMPKERFSAEFPKEGPSILRIQQVVRGDSAAYFCASSLGGGTNTQAFFGQGTRLTVV.

This clonotype is categorized as medium-sized (0.01 to 0.1%). The V call is TRBV11-3, the J call TRBJ2-3; 9 bases match TRBD2. The CDR3 is 16 residues long. After removal of 0 bases from V and 2 bases from J, the junction contained 3 bases not matched to a gene. From germline, CDR1 is SGHNT and CDR2 YENEEA. The CDR3 loop reads CASSLDSGSFTDTQYF. Here the CDR3 DNA reads TGTGCCAGCAGCTTAGATAGCGGGAGCTTCACAGATACGCAGTATTTT.

This clonotype was counted many times. The chain carries TRBV28 and TRBJ2-5; no clear D. This CDR3 has 11 amino acids. V dropped 5 bases and J dropped 4 bases, with 5 bases sitting between them. Germline loops: CDR1 MDHEN, CDR2 SYDVKM. CDR3 DNA: TGTGCCAGCAGTCCGGGAGAGACCCAGTACTTC. Amino acid sequence: CASSPGETQYF.

The rearrangement joins TRBV6-1 to TRBJ2-2; D might be TRBD1 (5 bases). The V gene's germline CDR1 is MNHNS and CDR2 SASEGT. The CDR3 has 14 residues. V was cut by 4 bases and J by 3 bases, with 9 bases left in between. CDR3 protein: CASSGRQYTGELFF. The CDR3, as DNA: TGTGCCAGCAGTGGCCGACAGTACACCGGGGAGCTGTTTTTT.

This clonotype has just a few counts. The chain employs TRBV3-1 and TRBJ2-1; a possible D gene is TRBD2 (5 bases). The CDR3 loop spans 15 amino acids. The V end lost 1 base, the J end lost 3 bases, and 10 bases lay between the germline ends. CDR1 and CDR2 (germline): LGHDT, YNNKEL (reference sequence). CDR3 amino acids: CASSQGTPRYNEQFF. DNA for the CDR3: TGTGCCAGCAGCCAAGGGACTCCGCGCTACAATGAGCAGTTCTTC.

The chain recombines TRBV12-3 or TRBV12-4 with TRBJ2-3; TRBD2 matches at 7 bases. J gave up 0 bases and V 11 bases, and 8 bases lay outside the gene matches. This CDR3 spans 14 amino acids. This CDR3 is CAGPAGSSTDTQYF. For the CDR3, the DNA is TGTGCCGGGCCAGCGGGGTCTAGCACAGATACGCAGTATTTT.

This clonotype was observed many times. V is TRBV11-2 and J is TRBJ2-7; D gene unclear. The germline V gene has CDR1 SGHAT and CDR2 FQNNGV. Trimming removed 1 base from V and 1 base from J, with 8 bases in between. CDR3 length: 14 amino acids. This CDR3 reads CASSLAGPSYEQYF. CDR3 nucleotides: TGTGCCAGCAGCTTAGCCGGGCCATCCTACGAGCAGTACTTC.

This clonotype is medium-sized by share. The chain employs TRBV20-1 and TRBJ1-4, with TRBD1 as a possible D gene (5 bases). CDR1 DFQATT and CDR2 SNEGSKA come from the germline V gene (reference sequence). V was shortened by 6 bases and J by 8 bases, with 19 bases between the two germline ends. This CDR3 comprises 14 residues. In DNA form, the CDR3 reads TGCAGTGCCCAGGGACCTTACAAAGTCGAAAAACTGTTTTTT. This gives the protein CSAQGPYKVEKLFF.